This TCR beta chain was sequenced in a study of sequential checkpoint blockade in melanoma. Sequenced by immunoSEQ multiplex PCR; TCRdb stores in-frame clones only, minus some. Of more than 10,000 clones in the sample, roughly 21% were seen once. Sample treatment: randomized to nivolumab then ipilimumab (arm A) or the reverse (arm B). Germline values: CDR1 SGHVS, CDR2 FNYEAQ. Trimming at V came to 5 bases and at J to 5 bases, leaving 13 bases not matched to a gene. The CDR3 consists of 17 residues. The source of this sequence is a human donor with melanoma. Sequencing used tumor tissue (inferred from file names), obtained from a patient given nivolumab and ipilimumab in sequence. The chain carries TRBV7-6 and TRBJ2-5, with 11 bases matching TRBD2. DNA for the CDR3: TGTGCCAGCAGCCAACTAGCGGGAGTTCGGGGTGAGGAGACCCAGTACTTC. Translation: CASSQLAGVRGEETQYF.